This T cell receptor beta chain originates from a study of blood T cell repertoires in COVID-19. As for the study in general: The United States, Italy and Spain were the sources of the acute and convalescent COVID-19 samples. From T cells, B-cell-depleted T cells, or PBMCs came the material, which was cDNA or gDNA.

Germline CDR1 and CDR2: KGHSH and LQKENI. CDR3 length: 15 residues. Germline trimming cut 4 bases from V and 0 bases from J; bases unmatched to any gene: 3. In the authors' workflow: Counts of nucleated cells, estimated from reference gene primer amplification, were obtained. Here immunoSEQ multiplex PCR was the method, and the copy in TCRdb shows in-frame clones only, minus some. D and trimming were read from the DNA, whereas the V and J calls and clone size are those reported in that table. The data contain approximately 160,000 clones, roughly 90% of them singletons. This TCR came from a man in his sixties with active or convalescent COVID-19. This rearrangement joins TRBV18 to TRBJ2-3, with 8 bases lining up with TRBD2. Sequencing was done on a sample of peripheral blood. The CDR3 reads CASSLQRESTDTQYF. CDR3 nucleotide sequence: TGTGCCAGCTCACTGCAGCGGGAGAGCACAGATACGCAGTATTTT.